The 27 T cell receptor beta chains in this list originate from one sample, sequenced in a study of cytomegalovirus exposure and HLA in healthy donors. PCR primers comprised 60 Vbeta and 13 Jbeta primers. Assay used: immunoSEQ multiplex PCR; TCRdb lists only in-frame clones, some missing. The table has 150,000 to 200,000 clones, 75% to 90% seen once; the top ten hold around 1.6%. Sequencing used PBMCs. The receptors were sampled from a young woman in good health and CMV-seronegative.

The chain couples TRBV28 to TRBJ1-1; D gene ambiguous. The CDR3 loop spans 13 amino acids. The V end was cut by 1 base, the J end by 10 bases, with 13 bases between. Germline CDR1 is MDHEN and CDR2 is SYDVKM. The CDR3, as DNA: TGTGCCAGCAGTTTATTTCGTAGCCCCCGAGCTTTCTTT. Its protein is CASSLFRSPRAFF.

The V gene is TRBV6-5, the J gene TRBJ1-2; a possible D gene is TRBD1 (5 bases). V shed 7 bases and J shed 6 bases, with 15 bases lying between them. This CDR3 has 13 amino acids. The germline CDR1 and CDR2 sequences are MNHEY and SVGAGI. CDR3 amino acids: CASKGHPSDGYTF. The DNA of the CDR3 is TGTGCCAGCAAAGGACACCCCTCGGATGGCTACACCTTC.

This chain connects TRBV6-1 to TRBJ1-6; unclear D gene. The CDR3 is made up of 14 amino acids. Germline assignment: CDR1 MNHNS and CDR2 SASEGT. V lost 2 bases and J 9 bases, leaving 11 bases between the germline ends. CDR3 bases: TGTGCCAGCAGTGAAACCCCGGCAGGTTCACCCCTCCACTTT. It yields the protein CASSETPAGSPLHF.

V and J are TRBV2 and TRBJ1-1; maybe TRBD1 (6 bases). This CDR3 region has 13 residues. Germline CDR1 SNHLY, CDR2 FYNNEI. V was cut by 5 bases and J by 4 bases, with 11 bases left in between. This CDR3 is CASSTGLGTEAFF. The DNA of the CDR3 is TGTGCCAGCAGTACAGGGTTGGGCACTGAAGCTTTCTTT.

CDR3: CASSLVLAGGPDTQYF. CDR3 in DNA: TGTGCCAGCAGTTTAGTATTGGCGGGGGGACCAGATACGCAGTATTTT. This chain links TRBV27 with TRBJ2-3; 8 bases line up with TRBD2. Germline CDR1 and CDR2: MNHEY and SMNVEV (reference sequence). This CDR3 contains 16 residues. V was clipped by 2 bases and J by 4 bases; unmatched bases: 8.

This chain uses TRBV2 with TRBJ2-2, with a tentative D call TRBD2 (6 bases). Germline lookup yields CDR1 SNHLY and CDR2 FYNNEI. Between the trimmed V and J ends, which lost 2 bases and 7 bases, there was a span of 8 bases. The CDR3 consists of 13 residues. The CDR3 DNA follows: TGTGCCAGCAGTGAATGGGGGGTCGGGGAGCTGTTTTTT. Translated, it gives CASSEWGVGELFF.

The gene calls are TRBV7-8 and TRBJ1-1, with TRBD1 identical over 11 bases. Germline V gene lookup returns CDR1 SGHVS and CDR2 FQNEAQ. V was pared by 4 bases and J by 11 bases, with 6 bases of the junction left unmatched. This CDR3 region has 13 residues. The CDR3, as DNA: TGTGCCAGCAGCTCAGGGACAGGGGGTAGGGCTTTCTTT. Translation: CASSSGTGGRAFF.

This rearrangement joins TRBV28 to TRBJ1-5; 11 nucleotides align to TRBD1. The CDR3 runs to 14 residues. V lost 4 bases, J lost 5 bases, and 1 base stayed unmatched. Per the germline V gene, CDR1 is MDHEN and CDR2 is SYDVKM. The DNA for the CDR3 is TGTGCCAGCAGTTGGACAGGGGGCTATCAGCCCCAGCATTTT. It encodes CASSWTGGYQPQHF. Full variable domain (rest looked up from reference TRBV28 and TRBJ1-5): DVKVTQSSRYLVKRTGEKVFLECVQDMDHENMFWYRQDPGLGLRLIYFSYDVKMKEKGDIPEGYSVSREKKERFSLILESASTNQTSMYLCASSWTGGYQPQHFGDGTRLSIL.

The chain carries TRBV7-2 and TRBJ2-3; TRBD2 aligns across 8 bases. The V gene's germline CDR1 is SGHTA and CDR2 FQGNSA. The CDR3 totals 18 residues. Unmatched junction bases numbered 14, after V lost 1 base and J lost 5 bases. This chain's CDR3 is CASSLEIDRGGGKDTQYF. The CDR3 DNA is TGTGCCAGCAGCTTAGAAATCGACCGGGGGGGTGGGAAAGATACGCAGTATTTT.

V is TRBV5-1 and J is TRBJ1-1, with a possible D match to TRBD1 (6 bases). The CDR3 consists of 15 residues. Per the germline V gene, CDR1 is SGHRS and CDR2 is YFSETQ. Trimming removed 0 bases from V and 4 bases from J, with 13 bases in between. CDR3 in amino acids: CASSLDPGVATEAFF. The CDR3 DNA reads TGCGCCAGCAGCTTGGATCCAGGGGTGGCCACTGAAGCTTTCTTT. Full variable domain (missing parts from reference TRBV5-1 and TRBJ1-1): KAGVTQTPRYLIKTRGQQVTLSCSPISGHRSVSWYQQTPGQGLQFLFEYFSETQRNKGNFPGRFSGRQFSNSRSEMNVSTLELGDSALYLCASSLDPGVATEAFFGQGTRLTVV.

This clone was counted between two and nine times. V gene TRBV4-1 combines with J gene TRBJ1-2; D gene unclear. Trimming took off 5 bases at V and 6 bases at J, with 25 bases between the two ends. Germline-derived CDR1 and CDR2 are MGHRA and YSYEKL. The CDR3 runs 17 residues. CDR3 residues: CASSTQNQPAPGDGYTF. DNA for the CDR3: TGCGCCAGCAGCACCCAGAATCAGCCGGCGCCCGGAGATGGCTACACCTTC.

The rearrangement uses TRBV11-3 and TRBJ2-3; 12 bases agree with TRBD2. The CDR3 totals 19 residues. Germline V lookup: CDR1 SGHNT, CDR2 YENEEA. The V gene end was trimmed by 4 bases and the J gene end by 1 base; junction bases not matched to a gene: 12. The CDR3 region has the DNA TGTGCCAGCAGCTCCTTTCTAGCGGGGGGGCCTTACGGCACAGATACGCAGTATTTT. Its protein product is CASSSFLAGGPYGTDTQYF.

This chain joins TRBV11-2 and TRBJ1-1; the match to TRBD1 covers 12 bases. This CDR3 region has 15 residues. Germline-derived CDR1 and CDR2 are SGHAT and FQNNGV. V lost 5 bases to trimming and J lost 1 base; unmatched junction nucleotides: 2. CDR3 bases: TGTGCCAGCAGCCCGGGACAGGGGGCGAACACTGAAGCTTTCTTT. Protein sequence: CASSPGQGANTEAFF.

V and J are TRBV5-6 and TRBJ2-7, with D possibly TRBD2 on 5 matching bases. Germline CDR1 SGHDT, CDR2 YYEEEE. This CDR3 is built from 14 residues. V was shortened by 1 base and J by 1 base, with 9 bases between the two germline ends. The CDR3, as DNA: TGTGCCAGCAGCTTGAGCGGAAGGTCCTACGAGCAGTACTTC. Translated: CASSLSGRSYEQYF.

J is TRBJ1-2 and V is TRBV4-2; 7 nucleotides match TRBD1. Germline assignment: CDR1 LGHNA and CDR2 YNFKEQ. CDR3 length equals 15 residues. The ends lost 0 bases at V and 4 bases at J; junction bases unmatched: 5. CDR3 sequence: CASSQDEGAPYGYTF. CDR3 bases: TGTGCCAGCAGCCAAGATGAGGGGGCCCCCTATGGCTACACCTTC.

CDR3 protein: CASSYLGETNEKLFF. CDR3 nucleotide sequence: TGTGCCAGCAGTTACTTGGGCGAGACTAATGAAAAACTGTTTTTT. The rearrangement joins TRBV6-6 to TRBJ1-4; no definite D call. CDR3 length equals 15 residues. Trimming removed 1 base from V and 2 bases from J, with 8 bases in between. From germline, CDR1 is MNHNY and CDR2 SVGAGI (reference sequence).

This rearrangement joins TRBV7-9 to TRBJ1-5; D perhaps matches TRBD1 (5 bases). This CDR3 spans 14 amino acids. CDR1 is SEHNR, CDR2 FQNEAQ, per germline (reference sequence). V was trimmed by 1 base and J by 7 bases, leaving 11 bases between them. In DNA form, the CDR3 reads TGTGCCAGCAGCTTAGAGGGGTGGGGACAGCCCCAGCATTTT. Protein: CASSLEGWGQPQHF.

CDR3 amino acids: CATFKPGQGNTEAFF. CDR3 bases: TGTGCCACCTTTAAACCGGGACAGGGAAACACTGAAGCTTTCTTT. The chain employs TRBV15 and TRBJ1-1, with TRBD1 matching over 9 bases. Germline V lookup: CDR1 LNHNV, CDR2 YYDKDF (reference sequence). The CDR3 runs 15 residues. V shed 8 bases and J 2 bases; nucleotides not matched to a gene: 9.

V gene TRBV7-2 combines with J gene TRBJ2-3; 16 bases agree with TRBD2. J lost 3 bases, V lost 5 bases, and 8 bases had no gene match. This CDR3 is built from 18 residues. Germline assignment: CDR1 SGHTA and CDR2 FQGNSA. In DNA form, the CDR3 reads TGTGCCAGCAGCCCGCCGGGACTAGCGGGGGGGAAGACAGATACGCAGTATTTT. Translating gives CASSPPGLAGGKTDTQYF.

In DNA form, the CDR3 reads TGCGCCAGCAGCATAGGACAGGGCGGGACTGAAGCTTTCTTT. This translates into CASSIGQGGTEAFF. The chain has TRBV5-1 and TRBJ1-1; 8 bases line up with TRBD1. Germline trimming cut 4 bases from V and 5 bases from J; bases unmatched to any gene: 7. CDR1 SGHRS and CDR2 YFSETQ come from the germline V gene. The CDR3 runs to 14 residues.

J is TRBJ2-5 and V is TRBV11-2; TRBD1 agrees at 7 bases. The tail of the sequence fits TRBJ2-7 better, so the J call may be wrong. Germline values: CDR1 SGHAT, CDR2 FQNNGV. The CDR3 is 13 amino acids. Written as DNA, the CDR3 is TGTGCCAGCAGCTTAAAGACAGGGCGCGAGCAGTACTTC. It encodes CASSLKTGREQYF.

About this clone: The junction shows a germline mismatch at one end, possibly a read error. This sequence joins TRBV5-1 and TRBJ1-1; possibly TRBD1 for D (5 bases). The CDR3 extends over 15 amino acids. From germline, CDR1 is SGHRS and CDR2 YFSETQ. DNA of the CDR3: TGTGCCAGCAGCTATAGGAGAAGGGGAAGCCGTACGGCTTTCTTT. It encodes CASSYRRRGSRTAFF.

This chain links TRBV19 with TRBJ1-5; 12 bases are a match to TRBD1. J lost 0 bases, V lost 7 bases, and 19 bases had no gene match. CDR1 LNHDA and CDR2 SQIVND come from the germline V gene (reference sequence). This CDR3 has 21 residues. The CDR3 region is CASKRTLPGTGGLYSNQPQHF. CDR3 nucleotides: TGTGCCAGTAAACGCACCCTCCCCGGGACAGGGGGCCTTTATAGCAATCAGCCCCAGCATTTT.

The chain links TRBV7-9 to TRBJ2-1; TRBD2 matches 7 bases. The CDR3 length is 15 residues. V lost 0 bases, J lost 4 bases, and 3 bases stayed unmatched. Per the germline V gene, CDR1 is SEHNR and CDR2 is FQNEAQ (reference sequence). The CDR3 bases are TGTGCCAGCAGCTTAGCGGGGGGGGAATACAATGAGCAGTTCTTC. Translated: CASSLAGGEYNEQFF.

The rearrangement links TRBV4-1 to TRBJ2-1, with D possibly matching TRBD1 (5 bases). Deletions cut 0 bases from V and 5 bases from J, with 8 bases between. Looked up from germline, CDR1 is MGHRA and CDR2 is YSYEKL. There are 14 residues in the CDR3. CDR3 loop: CASSQDRRDNEQFF. As DNA, the CDR3 is TGCGCCAGCAGCCAAGATCGCAGGGACAATGAGCAGTTCTTC.

The chain carries TRBV5-1 and TRBJ2-3; D gene ambiguous. The CDR3 has 13 residues. Germline-derived CDR1 and CDR2 are SGHRS and YFSETQ. Trimming stripped 1 base from V and 4 bases from J, with 7 bases between. The CDR3 DNA sequence: TGCGCCAGCAGCTTGACTAAATCAGATACGCAGTATTTT. This gives the protein CASSLTKSDTQYF.

The CDR3 loop reads CASSQGVGTGELFF. CDR3 DNA sequence: TGTGCCAGTAGCCAGGGGGTGGGCACCGGGGAGCTGTTTTTT. This chain joins TRBV19 and TRBJ2-2; 7 bases are a match to TRBD1. Germline trimming cut 6 bases from V and 4 bases from J; bases unmatched to any gene: 5. There are 14 residues in the CDR3. Germline V lookup: CDR1 LNHDA, CDR2 SQIVND (reference sequence).